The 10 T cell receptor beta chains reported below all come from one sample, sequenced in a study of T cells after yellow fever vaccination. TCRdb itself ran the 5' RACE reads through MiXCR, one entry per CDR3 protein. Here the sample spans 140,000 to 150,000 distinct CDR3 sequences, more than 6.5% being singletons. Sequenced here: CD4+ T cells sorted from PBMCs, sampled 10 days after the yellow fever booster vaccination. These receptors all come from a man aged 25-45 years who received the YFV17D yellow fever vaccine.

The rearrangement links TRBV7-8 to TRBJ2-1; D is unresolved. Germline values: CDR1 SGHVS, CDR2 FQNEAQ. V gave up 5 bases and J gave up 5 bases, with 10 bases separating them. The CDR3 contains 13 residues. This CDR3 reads CASSPPANNEQFF. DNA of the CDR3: TGTGCCAGCAGCCCACCGGCCAACAATGAGCAGTTCTTC. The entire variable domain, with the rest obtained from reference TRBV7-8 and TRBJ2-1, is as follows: GAGVSQSPRYKVAKRGQDVALRCDPISGHVSLFWYQQALGQGPEFLTYFQNEAQLDKSGLPSDRFFAERPEGSVSTLKIQRTQQEDSAVYLCASSPPANNEQFFGPGTRLTVL.

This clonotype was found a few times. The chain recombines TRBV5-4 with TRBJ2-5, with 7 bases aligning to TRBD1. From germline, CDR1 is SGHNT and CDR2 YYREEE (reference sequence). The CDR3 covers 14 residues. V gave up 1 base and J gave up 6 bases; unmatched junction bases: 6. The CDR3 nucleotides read TGTGCCAGCAGCTTGAACAGGGGAAAACAGACCCAGTACTTC. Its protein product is CASSLNRGKQTQYF.

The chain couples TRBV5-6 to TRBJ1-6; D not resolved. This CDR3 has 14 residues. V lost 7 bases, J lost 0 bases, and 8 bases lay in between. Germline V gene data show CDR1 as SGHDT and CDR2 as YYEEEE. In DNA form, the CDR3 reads TGTGCCAGCGGTGGGAGCTCCTATAATTCACCCCTCCACTTT. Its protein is CASGGSSYNSPLHF.

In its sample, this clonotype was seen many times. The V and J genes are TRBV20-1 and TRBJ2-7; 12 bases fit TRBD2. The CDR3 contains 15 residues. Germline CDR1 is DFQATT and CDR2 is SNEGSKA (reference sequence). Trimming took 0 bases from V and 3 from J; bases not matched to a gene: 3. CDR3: CSARDLAGGGYEQYF. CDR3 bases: TGCAGTGCTAGAGATCTAGCGGGAGGGGGCTACGAGCAGTACTTC.

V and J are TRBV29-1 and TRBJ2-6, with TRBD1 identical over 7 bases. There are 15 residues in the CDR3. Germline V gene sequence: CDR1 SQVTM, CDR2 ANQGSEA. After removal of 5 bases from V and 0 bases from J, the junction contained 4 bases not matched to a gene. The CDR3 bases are TGCAGCGTTCGGGACAGATTCTCTGGGGCCAACGTCCTGACTTTC. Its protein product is CSVRDRFSGANVLTF.

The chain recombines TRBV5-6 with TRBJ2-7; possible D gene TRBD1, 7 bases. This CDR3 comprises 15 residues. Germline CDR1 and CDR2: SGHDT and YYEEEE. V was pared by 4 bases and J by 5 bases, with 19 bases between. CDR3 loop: CASSTKTGRLNEQYF. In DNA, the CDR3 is TGTGCCAGCAGCACGAAGACAGGGAGGCTGAACGAGCAGTACTTC.

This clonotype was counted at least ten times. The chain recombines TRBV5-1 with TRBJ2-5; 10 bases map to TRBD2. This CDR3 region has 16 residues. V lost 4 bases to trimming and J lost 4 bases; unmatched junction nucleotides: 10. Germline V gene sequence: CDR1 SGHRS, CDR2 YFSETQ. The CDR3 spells CASSPTLLAGAETQYF. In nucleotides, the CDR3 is TGCGCCAGCAGCCCCACCCTCCTAGCGGGAGCAGAGACCCAGTACTTC.

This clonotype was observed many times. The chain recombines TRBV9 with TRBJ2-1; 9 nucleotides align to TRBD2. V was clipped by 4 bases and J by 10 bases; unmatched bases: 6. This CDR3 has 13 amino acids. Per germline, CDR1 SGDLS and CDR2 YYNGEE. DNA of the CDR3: TGTGCCAGCAGCAAGCGGGAGGAAGCCGAGCAGTTCTTC. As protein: CASSKREEAEQFF.

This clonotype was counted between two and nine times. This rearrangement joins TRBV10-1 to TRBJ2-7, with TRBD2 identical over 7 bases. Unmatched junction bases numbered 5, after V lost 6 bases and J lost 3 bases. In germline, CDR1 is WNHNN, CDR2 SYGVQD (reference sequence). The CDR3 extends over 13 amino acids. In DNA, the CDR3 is TGCGCCAGCAGCCGTGGGGGGGGCTACGAGCAGTACTTC. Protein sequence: CASSRGGGYEQYF.

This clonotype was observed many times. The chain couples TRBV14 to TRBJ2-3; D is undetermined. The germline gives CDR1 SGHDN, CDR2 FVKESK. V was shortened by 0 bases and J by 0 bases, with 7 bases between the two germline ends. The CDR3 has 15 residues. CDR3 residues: CASSQDQTSTDTQYF. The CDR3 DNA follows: TGTGCCAGCAGCCAAGATCAAACTAGCACAGATACGCAGTATTTT.